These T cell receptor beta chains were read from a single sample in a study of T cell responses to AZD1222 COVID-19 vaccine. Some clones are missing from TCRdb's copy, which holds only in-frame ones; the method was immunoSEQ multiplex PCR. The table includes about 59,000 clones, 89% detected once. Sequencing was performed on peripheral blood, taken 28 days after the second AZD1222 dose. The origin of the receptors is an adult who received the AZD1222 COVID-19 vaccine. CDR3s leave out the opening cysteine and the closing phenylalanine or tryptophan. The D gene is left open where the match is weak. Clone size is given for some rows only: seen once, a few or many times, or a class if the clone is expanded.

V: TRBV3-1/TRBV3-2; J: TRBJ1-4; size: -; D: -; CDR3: ASSLWGSNEKLF
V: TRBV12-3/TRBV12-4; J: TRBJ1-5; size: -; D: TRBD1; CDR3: ASRGQVNQPQH
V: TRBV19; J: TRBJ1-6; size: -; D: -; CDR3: ASSAEEGHRSPLH
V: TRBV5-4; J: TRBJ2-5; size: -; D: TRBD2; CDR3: ASSLAVSSGRLETQY
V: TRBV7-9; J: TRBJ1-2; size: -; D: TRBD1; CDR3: ASSLSGTGELLGGYT
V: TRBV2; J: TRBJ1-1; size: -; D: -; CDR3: ASSYGRGGTEAF
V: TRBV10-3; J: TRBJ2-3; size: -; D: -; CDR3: ARSQTGGGTTDTQY
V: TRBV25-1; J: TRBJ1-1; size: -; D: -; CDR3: ASSEYDVEPEAF
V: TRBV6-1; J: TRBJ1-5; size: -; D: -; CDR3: ASSETPIWPQH
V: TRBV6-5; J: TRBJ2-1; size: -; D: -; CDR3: ASSYRRARDNEQF
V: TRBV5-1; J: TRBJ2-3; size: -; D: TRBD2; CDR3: ASSLERGGVTDTQY
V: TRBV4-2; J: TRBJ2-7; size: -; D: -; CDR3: ASSQEWKGYMDEQY
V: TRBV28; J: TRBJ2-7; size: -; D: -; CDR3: ASSTTAVGSYEQY
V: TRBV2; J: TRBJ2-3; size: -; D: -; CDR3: ASGDFFTDTQY
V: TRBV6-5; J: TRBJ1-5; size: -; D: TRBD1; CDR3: ASSQGGSQPQH
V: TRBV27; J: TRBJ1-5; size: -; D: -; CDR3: ASSLVVGSNQPQH
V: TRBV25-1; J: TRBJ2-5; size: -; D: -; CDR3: ASSEFGEQETQY
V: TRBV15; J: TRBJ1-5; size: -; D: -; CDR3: ATSRGERGGQPQH
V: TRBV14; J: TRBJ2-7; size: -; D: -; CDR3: ASSLDWGEQY
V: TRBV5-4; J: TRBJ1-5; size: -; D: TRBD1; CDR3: ASSKTGDGNQPQH
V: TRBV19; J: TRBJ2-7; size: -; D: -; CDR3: ASRGAGVPYEQY
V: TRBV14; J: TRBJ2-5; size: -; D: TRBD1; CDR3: ASSQAETGWLLETQY
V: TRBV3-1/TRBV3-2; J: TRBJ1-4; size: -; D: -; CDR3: ASSLPGSTNEKLF
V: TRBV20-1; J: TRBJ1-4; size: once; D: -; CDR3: SARALKELF
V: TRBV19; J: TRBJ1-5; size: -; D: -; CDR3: ASSITGHNQPQH
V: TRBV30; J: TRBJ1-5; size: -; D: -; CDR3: AWSGQYNQPQH
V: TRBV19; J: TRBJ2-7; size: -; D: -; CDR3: ASSTDSYEQY
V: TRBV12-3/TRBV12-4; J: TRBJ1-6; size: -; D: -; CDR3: ASRSTVGSPLH
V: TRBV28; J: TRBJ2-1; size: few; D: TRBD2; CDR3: ASSSGGGSSYNEQF
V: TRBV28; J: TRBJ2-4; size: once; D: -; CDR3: ASSQGTNIQY
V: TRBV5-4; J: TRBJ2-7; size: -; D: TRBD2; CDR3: ASSLPGPSGRGYEQY
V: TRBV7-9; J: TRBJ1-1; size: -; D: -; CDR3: ASSNDRRGEAF
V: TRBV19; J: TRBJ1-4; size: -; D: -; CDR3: ASSHQKEKLF
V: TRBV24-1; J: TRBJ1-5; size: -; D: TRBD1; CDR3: ATSDPRTGPLQSAQH
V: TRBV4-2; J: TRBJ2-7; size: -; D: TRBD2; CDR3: ASSQQTSAYEQY
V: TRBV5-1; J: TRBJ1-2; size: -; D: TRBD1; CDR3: ASSLEGAGLGYT
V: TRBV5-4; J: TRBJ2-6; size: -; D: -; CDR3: ASSPRPESTSSGANVLT